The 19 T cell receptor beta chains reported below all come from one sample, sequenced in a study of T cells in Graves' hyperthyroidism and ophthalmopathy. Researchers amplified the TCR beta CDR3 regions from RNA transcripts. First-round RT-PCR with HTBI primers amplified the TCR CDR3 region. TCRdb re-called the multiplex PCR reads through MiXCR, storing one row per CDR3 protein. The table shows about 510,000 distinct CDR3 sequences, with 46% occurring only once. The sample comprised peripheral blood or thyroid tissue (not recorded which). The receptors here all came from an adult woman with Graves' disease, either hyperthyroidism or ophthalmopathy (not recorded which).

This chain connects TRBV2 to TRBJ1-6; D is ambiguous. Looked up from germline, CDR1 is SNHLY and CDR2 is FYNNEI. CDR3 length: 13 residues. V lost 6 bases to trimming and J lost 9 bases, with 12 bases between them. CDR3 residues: CASSLTSVSPLHF. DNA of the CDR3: TGTGCCAGCAGCCTGACCAGTGTTTCACCCCTCCACTTT. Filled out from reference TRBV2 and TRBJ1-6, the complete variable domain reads EPEVTQTPSHQVTQMGQEVILRCVPISNHLYFYWYRQILGQKVEFLVSFYNNEISEKSEIFDDQFSVERPDGSNFTLKIRSTKLEDSAMYFCASSLTSVSPLHFGNGTRLTVT.

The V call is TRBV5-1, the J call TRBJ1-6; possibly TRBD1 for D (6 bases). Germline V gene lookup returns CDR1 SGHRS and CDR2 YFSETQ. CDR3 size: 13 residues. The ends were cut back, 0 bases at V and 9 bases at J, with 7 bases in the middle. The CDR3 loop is CASSLAGVSPLHF. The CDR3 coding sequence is TGCGCCAGCAGCTTGGCAGGGGTTTCACCCCTCCACTTT.

The chain's CDR3 is CASSQGGQNNYGYTF. For the CDR3, the DNA is TGTGCCAGCAGCCAAGGAGGACAGAACAACTATGGCTACACCTTC. The chain combines TRBV4-2 with TRBJ1-2; TRBD1 might be the D (6 bases). CDR3 length: 15 residues. Trimming stripped 1 base from V and 2 bases from J, with 11 bases between. Germline CDR1 reads LGHNA; CDR2 reads YNFKEQ.

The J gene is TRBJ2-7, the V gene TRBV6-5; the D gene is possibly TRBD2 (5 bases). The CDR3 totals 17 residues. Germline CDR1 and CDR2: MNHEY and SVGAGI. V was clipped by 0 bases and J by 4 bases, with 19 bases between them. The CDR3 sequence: CASSYSTMAVNLYEQYF. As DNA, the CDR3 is TGTGCCAGCAGTTACTCGACTATGGCTGTAAATTTATACGAGCAGTACTTC.

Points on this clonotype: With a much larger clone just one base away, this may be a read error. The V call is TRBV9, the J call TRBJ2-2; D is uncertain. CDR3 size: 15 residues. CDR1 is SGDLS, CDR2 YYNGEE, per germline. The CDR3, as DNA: TGTGCCAGCAGCCAGGACGGGTTGAACGCCGGGGAGCTGTTTTTT. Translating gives CASSQDGLNAGELFF. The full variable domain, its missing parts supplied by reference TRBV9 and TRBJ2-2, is DSGVTQTPKHLITATGQRVTLRCSPRSGDLSVYWYQQSLDQGLQFLIQYYNGEERAKGNILERFSAQQFPDLHSELNLSSLELGDSALYFCASSQDGLNAGELFFGEGSRLTVL.

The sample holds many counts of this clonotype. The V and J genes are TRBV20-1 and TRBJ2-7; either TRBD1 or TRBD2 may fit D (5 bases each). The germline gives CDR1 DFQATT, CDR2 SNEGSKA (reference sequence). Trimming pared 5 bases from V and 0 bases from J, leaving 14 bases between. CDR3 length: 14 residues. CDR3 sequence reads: CSAQGTADSYEQYF. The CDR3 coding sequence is TGCAGTGCTCAAGGGACCGCGGACTCCTACGAGCAGTACTTC.

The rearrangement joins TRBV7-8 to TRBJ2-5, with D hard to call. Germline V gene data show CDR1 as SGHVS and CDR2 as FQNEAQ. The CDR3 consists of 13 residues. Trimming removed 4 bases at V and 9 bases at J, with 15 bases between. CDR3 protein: CASSYTHNQPQYF. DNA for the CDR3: TGTGCCAGCAGCTACACCCACAATCAGCCCCAGTACTTC.

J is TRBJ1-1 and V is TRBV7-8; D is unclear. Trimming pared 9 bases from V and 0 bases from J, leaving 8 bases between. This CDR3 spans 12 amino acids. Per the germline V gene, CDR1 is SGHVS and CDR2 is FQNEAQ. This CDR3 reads CARSSVNTEAFF. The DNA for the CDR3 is TGTGCCAGGAGCAGTGTGAACACTGAAGCTTTCTTT.

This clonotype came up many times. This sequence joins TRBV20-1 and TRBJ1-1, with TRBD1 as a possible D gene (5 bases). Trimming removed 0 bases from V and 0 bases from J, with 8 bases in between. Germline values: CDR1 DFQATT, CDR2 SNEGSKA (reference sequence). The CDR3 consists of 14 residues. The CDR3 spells CSAREGTVNTEAFF. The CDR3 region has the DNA TGCAGTGCTAGAGAAGGGACGGTGAACACTGAAGCTTTCTTT.

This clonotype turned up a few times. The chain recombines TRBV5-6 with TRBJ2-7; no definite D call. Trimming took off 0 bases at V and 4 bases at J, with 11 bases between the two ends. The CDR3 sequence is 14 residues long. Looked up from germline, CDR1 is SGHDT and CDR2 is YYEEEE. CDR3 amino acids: CASSLGTATYEQYF. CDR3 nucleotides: TGTGCCAGCAGCTTGGGCACAGCTACGTACGAGCAGTACTTC.

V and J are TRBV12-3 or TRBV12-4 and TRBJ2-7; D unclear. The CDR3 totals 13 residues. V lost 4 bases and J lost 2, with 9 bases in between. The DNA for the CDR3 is TGTGCCAGCAGTTCCCAACCTCCCTACGAGCAGTACTTC. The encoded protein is CASSSQPPYEQYF.

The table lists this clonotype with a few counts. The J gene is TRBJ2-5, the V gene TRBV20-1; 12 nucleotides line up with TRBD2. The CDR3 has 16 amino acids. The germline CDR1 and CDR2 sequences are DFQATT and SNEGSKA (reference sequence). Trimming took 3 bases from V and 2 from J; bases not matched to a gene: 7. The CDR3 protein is CSASGLAGGRQETQYF. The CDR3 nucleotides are TGCAGTGCTAGTGGCCTAGCGGGAGGGCGTCAAGAGACCCAGTACTTC.

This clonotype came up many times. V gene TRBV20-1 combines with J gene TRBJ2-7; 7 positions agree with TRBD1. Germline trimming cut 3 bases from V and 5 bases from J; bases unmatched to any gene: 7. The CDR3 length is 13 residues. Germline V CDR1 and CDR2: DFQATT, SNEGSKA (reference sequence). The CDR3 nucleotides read TGCAGTGCTAGGGGGAACAGGGGTAACGAGCAGTACTTC. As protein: CSARGNRGNEQYF.

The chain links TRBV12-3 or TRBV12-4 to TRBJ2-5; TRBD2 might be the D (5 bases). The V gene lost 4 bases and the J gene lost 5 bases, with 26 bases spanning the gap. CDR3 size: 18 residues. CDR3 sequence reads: CASSSNPGPAAIWETQYF. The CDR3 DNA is TGTGCCAGCAGTTCGAACCCCGGACCAGCGGCGATATGGGAGACCCAGTACTTC.

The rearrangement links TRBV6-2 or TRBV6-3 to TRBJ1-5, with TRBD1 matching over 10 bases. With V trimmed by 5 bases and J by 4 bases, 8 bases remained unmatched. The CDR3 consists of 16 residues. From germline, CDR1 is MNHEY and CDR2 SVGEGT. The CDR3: CASSRPGDRGNQPQHF. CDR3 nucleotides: TGTGCCAGCAGTAGACCCGGGGACAGGGGAAATCAGCCCCAGCATTTT.

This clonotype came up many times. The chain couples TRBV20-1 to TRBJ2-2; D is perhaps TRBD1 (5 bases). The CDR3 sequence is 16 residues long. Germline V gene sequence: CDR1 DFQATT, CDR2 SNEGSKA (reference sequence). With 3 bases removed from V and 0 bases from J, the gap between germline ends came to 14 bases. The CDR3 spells CSARGQGVSNTGELFF. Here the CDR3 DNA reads TGCAGTGCTAGGGGGCAGGGCGTTTCGAACACCGGGGAGCTGTTTTTT.

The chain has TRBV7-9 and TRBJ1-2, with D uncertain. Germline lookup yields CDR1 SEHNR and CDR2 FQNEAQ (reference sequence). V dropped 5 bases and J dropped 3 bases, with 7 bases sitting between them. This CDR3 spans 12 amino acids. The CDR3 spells CASSVDYYGYTF. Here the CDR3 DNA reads TGTGCCAGCAGCGTCGACTACTATGGCTACACCTTC.

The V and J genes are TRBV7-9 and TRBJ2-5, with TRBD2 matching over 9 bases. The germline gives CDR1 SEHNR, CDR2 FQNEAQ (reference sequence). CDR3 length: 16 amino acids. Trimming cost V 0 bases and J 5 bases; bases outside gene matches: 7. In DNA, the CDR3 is TGTGCCAGCAGCTTAGCTAGCGGGAGTCGTTGGGAGACCCAGTACTTC. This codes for CASSLASGSRWETQYF.

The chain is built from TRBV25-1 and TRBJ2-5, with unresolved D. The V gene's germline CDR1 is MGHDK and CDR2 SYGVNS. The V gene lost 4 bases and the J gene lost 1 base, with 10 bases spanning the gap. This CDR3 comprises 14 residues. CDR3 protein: CASSARYSQETQYF. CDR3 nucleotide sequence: TGTGCCAGCAGTGCTAGGTACAGCCAAGAGACCCAGTACTTC.